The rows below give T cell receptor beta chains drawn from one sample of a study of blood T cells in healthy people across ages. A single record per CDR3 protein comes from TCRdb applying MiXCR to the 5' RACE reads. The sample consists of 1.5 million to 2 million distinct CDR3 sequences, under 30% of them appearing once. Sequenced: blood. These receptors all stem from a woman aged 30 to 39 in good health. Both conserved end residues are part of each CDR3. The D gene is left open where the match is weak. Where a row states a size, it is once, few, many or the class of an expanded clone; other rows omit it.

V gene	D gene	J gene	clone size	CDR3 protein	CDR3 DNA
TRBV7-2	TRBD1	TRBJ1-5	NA	CASSWGTAYSNQPQHF	TGTGCCAGCAGCTGGGGGACAGCCTATAGCAATCAGCCCCAGCATTTT
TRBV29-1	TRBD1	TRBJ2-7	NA	CSGLTGSSYEQYF	TGCAGCGGCCTGACAGGGAGCTCCTACGAGCAGTACTTC
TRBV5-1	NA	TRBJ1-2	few	CASSFQQDDGYTF	TGCGCCAGCAGCTTCCAACAGGATGATGGCTACACCTTC
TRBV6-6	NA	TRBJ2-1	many	CASSNTGISYNEQFF	TGTGCCAGCAGCAATACAGGGATCTCCTACAATGAGCAGTTCTTC
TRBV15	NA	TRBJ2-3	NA	CASRRDTQYF	TGTGCCAGCAGGAGAGATACGCAGTATTTT
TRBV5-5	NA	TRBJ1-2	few	CASSIPGVGHGYTF	TGTGCCAGCAGCATTCCAGGGGTAGGCCATGGCTACACCTTC
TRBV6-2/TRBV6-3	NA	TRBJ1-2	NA	CASRIGTTDYGYAF	TGTGCCAGCAGAATCGGGACGACAGACTATGGCTACGCCTTC
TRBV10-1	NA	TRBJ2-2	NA	CASSESSYTGELFF	TGCGCCAGCAGTGAGTCATCGTACACCGGGGAGCTGTTTTTT
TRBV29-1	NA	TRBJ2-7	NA	CSVEVGRALSYEQYF	TGCAGCGTTGAGGTCGGCCGGGCGTTATCCTACGAGCAGTACTTC
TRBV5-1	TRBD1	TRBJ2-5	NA	CASSLDGTAWGETQYF	TGCGCCAGCAGCTTGGACGGGACAGCCTGGGGAGAGACCCAGTACTTC
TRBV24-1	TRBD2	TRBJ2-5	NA	CATSELAGGKEETQYF	TGTGCCACCAGCGAACTAGCGGGGGGTAAGGAAGAGACCCAGTACTTC
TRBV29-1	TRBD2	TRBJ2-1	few	CSVLGGSSYNEQFF	TGCAGCGTCCTCGGCGGGAGTTCCTACAATGAGCAGTTCTTC
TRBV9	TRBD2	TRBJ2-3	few	CASSASGKLAGVLDTQYF	TGTGCCAGCAGCGCCAGCGGCAAACTAGCGGGGGTTCTAGATACGCAGTATTTT
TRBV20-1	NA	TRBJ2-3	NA	CSADMTDTQYF	TGCAGTGCTGACATGACAGATACGCAGTATTTT
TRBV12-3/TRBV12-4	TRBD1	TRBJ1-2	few	CASSERTGKESTF	TGTGCCAGCAGTGAAAGGACAGGGAAAGAGTCCACCTTC
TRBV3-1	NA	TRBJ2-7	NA	CASSPYEDTYEQYF	TGTGCCAGCAGCCCCTATGAGGACACCTACGAGCAGTACTTC
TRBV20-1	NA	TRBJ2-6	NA	CSARGRLSGANVLTF	TGCAGTGCTAGGGGACGGCTCTCTGGGGCCAACGTCCTGACTTTC
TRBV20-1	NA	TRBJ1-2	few	CSAREDGRGANYGYTF	TGCAGTGCTAGAGAAGACGGTAGGGGAGCCAACTATGGCTACACCTTC
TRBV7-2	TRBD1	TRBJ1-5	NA	CASSLMGGGYRGNQPQHF	TGTGCCAGCAGCTTAATGGGAGGGGGCTATAGGGGCAATCAGCCCCAGCATTTT
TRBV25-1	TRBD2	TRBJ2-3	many	CASSESGGGITDTQYF	TGTGCCAGCAGTGAATCTGGCGGGGGGATCACAGATACGCAGTATTTT
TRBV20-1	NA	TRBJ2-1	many	CSASLIRDYNEQFF	TGCAGTGCTAGTCTGATCCGGGACTACAATGAGCAGTTCTTC
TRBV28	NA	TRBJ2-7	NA	CASRSLRGPNLYEQYF	TGTGCCAGCAGGTCCTTGCGGGGGCCCAACCTTTACGAGCAGTACTTC
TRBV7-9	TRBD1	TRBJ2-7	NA	CASISGQGHEQYF	TGTGCCAGCATCTCAGGACAGGGCCACGAGCAGTACTTC
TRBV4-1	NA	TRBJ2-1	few	CASSQAGGDEQFF	TGCGCCAGCAGCCAGGCCGGAGGGGATGAGCAGTTCTTC
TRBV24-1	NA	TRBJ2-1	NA	CATSDSAGERYNGQFF	TGTGCCACCAGTGATTCCGCAGGGGAAAGGTACAATGGGCAGTTCTTC
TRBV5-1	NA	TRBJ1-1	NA	CASSLYSSNTEAFF	TGCGCCAGCAGCTTGTACTCGTCGAACACTGAAGCTTTCTTT
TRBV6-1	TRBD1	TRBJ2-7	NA	CASGEQDRDEQYF	TGTGCCAGCGGTGAACAGGACAGGGACGAGCAGTACTTC
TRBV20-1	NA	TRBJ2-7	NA	CSARDQSTGREQYF	TGCAGTGCTAGAGACCAGAGTACGGGCCGCGAGCAGTACTTC
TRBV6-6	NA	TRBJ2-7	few	CASTGEPLAEQYF	TGTGCCAGCACGGGTGAACCCCTCGCCGAGCAGTACTTC
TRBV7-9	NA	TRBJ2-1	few	CASSPGTALGDEQFF	TGTGCCAGCAGCCCAGGGACCGCACTTGGGGACGAGCAGTTCTTC